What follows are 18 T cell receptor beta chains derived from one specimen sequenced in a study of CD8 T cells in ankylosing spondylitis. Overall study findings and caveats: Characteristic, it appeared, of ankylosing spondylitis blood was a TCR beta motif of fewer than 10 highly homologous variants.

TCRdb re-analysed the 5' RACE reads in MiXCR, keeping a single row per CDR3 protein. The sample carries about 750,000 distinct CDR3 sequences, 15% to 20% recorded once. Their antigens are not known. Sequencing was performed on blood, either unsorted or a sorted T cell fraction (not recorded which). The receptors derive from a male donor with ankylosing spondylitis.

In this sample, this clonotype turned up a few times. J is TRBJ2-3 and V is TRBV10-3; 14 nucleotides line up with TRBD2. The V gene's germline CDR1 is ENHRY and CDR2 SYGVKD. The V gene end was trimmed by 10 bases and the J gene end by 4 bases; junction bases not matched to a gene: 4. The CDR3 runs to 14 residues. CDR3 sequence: CATGLAGDADTQYF. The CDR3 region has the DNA TGTGCCACGGGACTAGCGGGAGACGCAGATACGCAGTATTTT.

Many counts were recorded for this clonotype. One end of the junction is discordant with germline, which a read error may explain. The CDR3 protein is CASSLEGNTEAFF. The CDR3 DNA reads as TGTGCCAGCAGCTTGGAGGGGAACACTGAAGCTTTCTTT. The chain employs TRBV5-1 and TRBJ1-1; D is uncertain. Germline values: CDR1 SGHRS, CDR2 YFSETQ. The CDR3 runs to 13 residues.

The CDR3 spells CASNILGADTEAFF. DNA for the CDR3: TGTGCCAGCAACATTCTAGGGGCGGACACTGAAGCTTTCTTT. The V gene is TRBV7-8, the J gene TRBJ1-1, with TRBD1 as a possible D gene (5 bases). The germline CDR1 and CDR2 sequences are SGHVS and FQNEAQ. Trimming shortened V by 7 bases and J by 3 bases, and 15 bases separated the two germline ends. The CDR3 spans 14 residues.

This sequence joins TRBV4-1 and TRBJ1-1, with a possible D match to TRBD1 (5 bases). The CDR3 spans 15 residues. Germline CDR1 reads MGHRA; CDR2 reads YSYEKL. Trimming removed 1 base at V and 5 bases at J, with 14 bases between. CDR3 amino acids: CASSQGIGGRTEAFF. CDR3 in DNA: TGCGCCAGCAGCCAAGGTATCGGGGGAAGGACTGAAGCTTTCTTT.

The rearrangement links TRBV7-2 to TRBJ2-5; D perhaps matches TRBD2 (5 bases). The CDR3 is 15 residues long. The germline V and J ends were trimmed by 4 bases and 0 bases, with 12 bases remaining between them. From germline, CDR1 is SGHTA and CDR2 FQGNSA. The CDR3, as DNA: TGTGCCAGCAGCTGGAGAGGACTTGACCAAGAGACCCAGTACTTC. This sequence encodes CASSWRGLDQETQYF.

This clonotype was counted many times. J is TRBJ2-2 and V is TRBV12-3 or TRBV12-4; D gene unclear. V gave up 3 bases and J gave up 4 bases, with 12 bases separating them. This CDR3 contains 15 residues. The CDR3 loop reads CASSFQAVTTGELFF. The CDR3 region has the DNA TGTGCCAGCAGTTTCCAGGCAGTTACCACCGGGGAGCTGTTTTTT.

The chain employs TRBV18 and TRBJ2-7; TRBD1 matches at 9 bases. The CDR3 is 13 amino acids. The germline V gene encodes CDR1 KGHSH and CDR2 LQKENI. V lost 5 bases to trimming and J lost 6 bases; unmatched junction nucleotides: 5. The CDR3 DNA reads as TGTGCCAGCTCAGGGGGACAGGGCACCGAGCAGTACTTC. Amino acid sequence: CASSGGQGTEQYF.

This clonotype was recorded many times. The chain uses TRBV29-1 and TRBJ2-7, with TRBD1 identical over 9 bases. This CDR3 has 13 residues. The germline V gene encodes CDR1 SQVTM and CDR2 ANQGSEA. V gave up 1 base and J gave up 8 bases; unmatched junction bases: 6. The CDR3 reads CSVEGDREGQQYF. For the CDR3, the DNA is TGCAGCGTTGAAGGGGACAGGGAAGGGCAGCAGTACTTC.

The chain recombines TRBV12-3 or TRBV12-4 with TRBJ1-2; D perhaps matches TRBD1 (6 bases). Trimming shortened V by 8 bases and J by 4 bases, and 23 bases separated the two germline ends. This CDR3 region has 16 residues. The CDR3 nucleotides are TGTGCCAGCCGTCATAGGGGGGGGGACTCCCTCTATGGCTACACCTTC. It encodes CASRHRGGDSLYGYTF.

The CDR3 coding sequence is TGTGCCAGCAGTCCGTCGGGCGGGAGTAGGACCCAGTACTTC. It translates to CASSPSGGSRTQYF. V is TRBV27 and J is TRBJ2-5; 7 nucleotides agree with TRBD2. The trim removed 5 bases at V and 7 bases at J, leaving 10 bases unmatched. CDR1 and CDR2 from the germline V gene are MNHEY and SMNVEV (reference sequence). The CDR3 sequence is 14 residues long.

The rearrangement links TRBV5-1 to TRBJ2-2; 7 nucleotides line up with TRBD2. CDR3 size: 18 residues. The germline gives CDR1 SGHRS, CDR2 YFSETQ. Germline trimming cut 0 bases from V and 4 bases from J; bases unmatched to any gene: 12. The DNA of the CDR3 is TGCGCCAGCAGCTTGGAACCCAGCGGGAATAGGGTCACCGGGGAGCTGTTTTTT. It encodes CASSLEPSGNRVTGELFF.

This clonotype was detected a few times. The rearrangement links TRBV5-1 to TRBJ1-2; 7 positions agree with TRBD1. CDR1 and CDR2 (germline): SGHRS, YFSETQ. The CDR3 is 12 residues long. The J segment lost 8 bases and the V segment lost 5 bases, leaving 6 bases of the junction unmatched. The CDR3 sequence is CASRTGSEGYTF. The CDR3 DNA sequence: TGCGCCAGCAGGACAGGGAGTGAGGGCTACACCTTC. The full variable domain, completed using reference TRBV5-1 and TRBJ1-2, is KAGVTQTPRYLIKTRGQQVTLSCSPISGHRSVSWYQQTPGQGLQFLFEYFSETQRNKGNFPGRFSGRQFSNSRSEMNVSTLELGDSALYLCASRTGSEGYTFGSGTRLTVV.

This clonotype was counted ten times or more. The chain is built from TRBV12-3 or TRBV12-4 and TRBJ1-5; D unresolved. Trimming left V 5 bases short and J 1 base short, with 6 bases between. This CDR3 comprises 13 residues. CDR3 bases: TGTGCCAGCAGTAAAACGAGCAATCAGCCCCAGCATTTT. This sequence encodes CASSKTSNQPQHF.

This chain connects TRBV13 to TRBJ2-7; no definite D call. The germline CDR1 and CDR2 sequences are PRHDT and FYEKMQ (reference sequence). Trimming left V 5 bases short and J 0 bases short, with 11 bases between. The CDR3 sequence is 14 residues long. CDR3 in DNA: TGTGCCAGCAGCCCAAGTCTGTCCTCCTACGAGCAGTACTTC. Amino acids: CASSPSLSSYEQYF.

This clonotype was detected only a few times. The CDR3: CASSLGGAGEQFF. The CDR3 nucleotides read TGTGCCAGCAGTTTAGGGGGCGCGGGTGAGCAGTTCTTC. V and J are TRBV12-3 or TRBV12-4 and TRBJ2-1; D is tentatively TRBD1 or TRBD2 (5 bases each). V dropped 1 base and J dropped 9 bases, with 10 bases sitting between them. This CDR3 spans 13 amino acids.

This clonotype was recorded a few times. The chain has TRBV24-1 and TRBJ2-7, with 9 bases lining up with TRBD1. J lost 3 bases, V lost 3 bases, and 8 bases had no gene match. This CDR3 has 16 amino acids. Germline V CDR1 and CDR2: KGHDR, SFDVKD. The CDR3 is CATSDATGGRGYEQYF. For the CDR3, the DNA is TGTGCCACCAGTGATGCGACAGGGGGAAGAGGCTACGAGCAGTACTTC.

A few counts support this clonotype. Here the CDR3 reads CSARETAGVSYEQYF. Written as DNA, the CDR3 is TGCAGTGCTAGAGAGACAGCGGGGGTATCCTACGAGCAGTACTTC. The chain couples TRBV20-1 to TRBJ2-7, with 8 bases lining up with TRBD2. From germline, CDR1 is DFQATT and CDR2 SNEGSKA (reference sequence). This CDR3 contains 15 residues. V lost 0 bases to trimming and J lost 1 base; unmatched junction nucleotides: 5.

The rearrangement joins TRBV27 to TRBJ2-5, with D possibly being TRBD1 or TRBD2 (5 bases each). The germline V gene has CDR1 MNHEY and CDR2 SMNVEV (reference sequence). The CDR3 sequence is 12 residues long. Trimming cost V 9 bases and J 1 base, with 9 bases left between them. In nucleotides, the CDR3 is TGTGCCAGTAGGGACCTCCAAGAGACCCAGTACTTC. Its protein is CASRDLQETQYF.